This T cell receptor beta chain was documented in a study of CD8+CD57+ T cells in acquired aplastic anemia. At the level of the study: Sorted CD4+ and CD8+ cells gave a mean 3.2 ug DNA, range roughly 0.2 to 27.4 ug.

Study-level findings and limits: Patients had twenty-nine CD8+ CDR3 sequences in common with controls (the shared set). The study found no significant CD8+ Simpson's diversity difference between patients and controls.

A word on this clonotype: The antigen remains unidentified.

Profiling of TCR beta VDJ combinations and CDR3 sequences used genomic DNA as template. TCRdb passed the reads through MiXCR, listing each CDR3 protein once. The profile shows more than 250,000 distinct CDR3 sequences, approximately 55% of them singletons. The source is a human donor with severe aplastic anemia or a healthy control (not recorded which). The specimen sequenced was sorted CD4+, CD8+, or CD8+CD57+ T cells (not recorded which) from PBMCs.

For the CDR3, the DNA is TGTGCCAGCAGTGCCACAGGAAGCCTAACCTACGAGCAGTACTTC. Protein product: CASSATGSLTYEQYF. V and J are TRBV2 and TRBJ2-7; tentatively, D is TRBD1 (5 bases). V lost 4 bases to trimming and J lost 2 bases, with 15 bases between them. Germline lookup yields CDR1 SNHLY and CDR2 FYNNEI. The CDR3 has 15 residues.